Each of the 5 T cell receptor beta chains below was sequenced from the same sample in a study of post-analysis software for immune sequencing data. General study results and limits: Elevated frequency relative to controls characterized four or five TRBV segments in patients, TRBV5-6, TRBV5-1 and TRBV20-1 among them.

Included in the TCR beta cDNA libraries were unique molecular identifiers. TCRdb passed the PCR reads through MiXCR, listing each CDR3 protein once. Among 380,000 or so distinct CDR3 sequences listed, roughly 35% were seen once. Their antigens are not known. Sequenced input: blood. The receptor source for this set is a girl aged 5 to 17 with multiple sclerosis.

Only a few counts were recorded for this clonotype. V is TRBV9 and J is TRBJ1-5; tentatively, D is TRBD1 (5 bases). The germline gives CDR1 SGDLS, CDR2 YYNGEE. This CDR3 is 14 amino acids long. Between the trimmed V and J ends, which lost 0 bases and 7 bases, there was a span of 11 bases. In nucleotides, the CDR3 is TGTGCCAGCAGCGTAGAGGGCAGGGACCAGCCCCAGCATTTT. Encoded protein: CASSVEGRDQPQHF.

The CDR3 protein is CASRAGSAGQPQHF. The CDR3 region has the DNA TGTGCCAGCAGGGCCGGGTCGGCCGGTCAGCCCCAGCATTTT. The V gene is TRBV2, the J gene TRBJ1-5, with D unresolved. Germline V gene lookup returns CDR1 SNHLY and CDR2 FYNNEI. The CDR3 runs to 14 residues. The germline V and J ends were trimmed by 6 bases and 6 bases, with 15 bases remaining between them. Based on the CDR3 plus reference TRBV2 and TRBJ1-5, the full variable domain is EPEVTQTPSHQVTQMGQEVILRCVPISNHLYFYWYRQILGQKVEFLVSFYNNEISEKSEIFDDQFSVERPDGSNFTLKIRSTKLEDSAMYFCASRAGSAGQPQHFGDGTRLSIL.

This clonotype was found many times. The chain recombines TRBV29-1 with TRBJ2-5, with TRBD1 as a possible D gene (6 bases). CDR1 and CDR2 from the germline V gene are SQVTM and ANQGSEA. The CDR3 sequence is 15 residues long. V dropped 4 bases and J dropped 1 base, with 16 bases sitting between them. The DNA of the CDR3 is TGCAGCGTTGGAGGGGGTTTCAACACCCAAGAGACCCAGTACTTC. Amino acids: CSVGGGFNTQETQYF.

CDR3: CASSQVPQGGYYGYTF. The CDR3 DNA sequence: TGCGCCAGCAGCCAAGTCCCACAGGGCGGGTACTATGGCTACACCTTC. The genes are TRBV4-1 and TRBJ1-2; tentative D call: TRBD1 (6 bases). The CDR3 consists of 16 residues. V was cut by 1 base and J by 3 bases, with 15 bases left in between. Germline V CDR1 and CDR2: MGHRA, YSYEKL.

The rearrangement joins TRBV24-1 to TRBJ2-1; 10 nucleotides line up with TRBD1. Germline CDR1 and CDR2: KGHDR and SFDVKD. The CDR3 is made up of 19 amino acids. The V and J ends lost 3 bases and 0 bases, in that order; junction bases with no gene match: 10. The CDR3, as DNA: TGTGCCACCAGTGATGGCCGGGACAGGGGTCGTAGCTCCTACAATGAGCAGTTCTTC. Residues: CATSDGRDRGRSSYNEQFF.